A selection of T cell receptor beta chains follows, all from one sample in a study of siplizumab effects on memory and regulatory T cells. Clones were read by immunoSEQ multiplex PCR, and TCRdb kept only the in-frame ones, dropping some. The sample includes some 62,000 clones, less than 85% of them seen just once. Sequenced: memory CD4+ T cells sorted from blood. The receptor set was obtained from a human donor in good health. Both conserved end residues are part of each CDR3. The D gene is left open where the match is weak. Part of the rows lack a size; the others show once, few, many or a class for expanded clones.

abundance,v_gene,j_gene,d_gene,CDR3nt,CDR3aa
few,TRBV18,TRBJ2-7,TRBD1,TGTGCCAGCTCACGCGAGGGACAGTCCTACGAGCAGTACTTC,CASSREGQSYEQYF
few,TRBV7-2,TRBJ2-5,.,TGTGCCAGCAGCTACCGAAACACCGGGCCCCAAGAGACCCAGTACTTC,CASSYRNTGPQETQYF
few,TRBV6-5,TRBJ2-2,TRBD2,TGTGCCAGCAGTGGGGCGGGAGAAGGGGCCGGGGAGCTGTTTTTT,CASSGAGEGAGELFF
.,TRBV4-1,TRBJ2-7,TRBD1,TGCGCCAGCAGCCGAGACGGGACAGGGGTCTACGAGCAGTACTTC,CASSRDGTGVYEQYF
.,TRBV23-1,TRBJ2-1,.,TGCGCCAGCAGTCACGGGGACCGCGCAGAGGAGCAGTTCTTC,CASSHGDRAEEQFF
.,TRBV28,TRBJ2-4,.,TGTGCCAGCAGTACCCCGACCTATACTCAAAACATTCAGTACTTC,CASSTPTYTQNIQYF
.,TRBV5-1,TRBJ1-5,.,TGCGCCAGCAGCTTGAATGGGGGGCCGGTTCAGCCCCAGCATTTT,CASSLNGGPVQPQHF
.,TRBV2,TRBJ2-7,.,TGTGCCAGCAGTGCCCGTCTGTTCTACGAGCAGTACTTC,CASSARLFYEQYF
few,TRBV19,TRBJ1-5,.,TGTGCCACCCCCCCCGGACTGTTGAATCAGCCCCAGCATTTT,CATPPGLLNQPQHF
.,TRBV5-6,TRBJ2-7,.,TGTGCCAGCAGCTTGGGCCCGTCACCAACCTACGAGCAGTACTTC,CASSLGPSPTYEQYF
.,TRBV7-2,TRBJ1-3,.,TGTGCCAGCAGCTTAGGGGTTGGAAACACCATATATTTT,CASSLGVGNTIYF
.,TRBV9,TRBJ1-2,.,TGTGCCAGCAGCGTAGGTAACGCCAACTATGGCTACACCTTC,CASSVGNANYGYTF
few,TRBV5-6,TRBJ2-5,.,TGTGCCAGCAGCCAACAGCGAGTGTCGGAGACCCAGTACTTC,CASSQQRVSETQYF
.,TRBV19,TRBJ2-4,.,TGTGCCAGTAGTCTAGAGGGGAAAGCCAAAAACATTCAGTACTTC,CASSLEGKAKNIQYF
.,TRBV2,TRBJ2-1,.,TGTGCCAGCAGTCCCCCCGGGACTGGATTTGGGATGAGCTCCTACAATGAGCAGTTCTTC,CASSPPGTGFGMSSYNEQFF
.,TRBV19,TRBJ2-1,.,TGTGCCAGTAGTGGGACGTTTAAGGTTGGGGGTGAGCAGTTCTTC,CASSGTFKVGGEQFF
.,TRBV5-4,TRBJ2-1,TRBD1,TGTGCCAGCAGCACTCGACAGGGGATTAACAATGAGCAGTTCTTC,CASSTRQGINNEQFF
.,TRBV18,TRBJ1-4,.,TGTGCCAGCTCACCTTCCGCAGGGGTGAGGGTTAATGAAAAACTGTTTTTT,CASSPSAGVRVNEKLFF
.,TRBV7-3,TRBJ2-1,TRBD2,TGTGCCAGCAGCTTATCGGGAGGGCCACCGGGAAATGAGCAGTTCTTC,CASSLSGGPPGNEQFF
.,TRBV14,TRBJ1-1,.,TGTGCCAGCAGCCCTTTGGGGGCGCGTGACACTGAAGCTTTCTTT,CASSPLGARDTEAFF
.,TRBV5-5,TRBJ1-2,.,TGTGCCAGCAGCTTGGCAACAGGGCAAGCTAACTATGGCTACACCTTC,CASSLATGQANYGYTF
.,TRBV6-5,TRBJ2-7,.,TGTGCCAGCAGAACCGGGCCCTTAAAGACGGGTGAGCAGTACTTC,CASRTGPLKTGEQYF
.,TRBV6-1,TRBJ1-2,.,TGTGCCAGTCTCCCTGGGATGCTGGTCGAGGGCTACACCTTC,CASLPGMLVEGYTF
.,TRBV27,TRBJ1-1,.,TGTGCCAGCAGTTTAAGGCAGTTCATGAACACTGAAGCTTTCTTT,CASSLRQFMNTEAFF
.,TRBV28,TRBJ2-7,TRBD1,TGTGCCAGCAGTTTCCCGGGACAGGGGGCAAGCGAGCAGTACTTC,CASSFPGQGASEQYF
.,TRBV4-1,TRBJ2-7,.,TGCGCCAGCAGCCAAGAGCCCAGTGGGCGCTACGAGCAGTACTTC,CASSQEPSGRYEQYF
.,TRBV30,TRBJ1-5,TRBD1,TGTGCCTGGAGTGCAGGGGGACAGCCCCAGCATTTT,CAWSAGGQPQHF
.,TRBV5-4,TRBJ2-5,.,TGTGCCAGCAGCTACGACGGGGTAGTGGGAGAGACCCAGTACTTC,CASSYDGVVGETQYF
.,TRBV4-1,TRBJ2-1,TRBD2,TGCGCCAGCAGCCAAGGGTGGGCGGGAGGATCCTACAATGAGCAGTTCTTC,CASSQGWAGGSYNEQFF
.,TRBV28,TRBJ2-7,TRBD2,TGTGCCAGCAGTACGACCCAGCCGGGACTAGGGATCGAGCAGTACTTC,CASSTTQPGLGIEQYF
.,TRBV7-2,TRBJ2-7,TRBD1,TGTGCCAGCAGCTTCCGAACAGAACAGGGGGCTTCGTCCTACGAGCAGTACTTC,CASSFRTEQGASSYEQYF
.,TRBV10-3,TRBJ1-1,.,TGTGCCATCAGTCTACAGATGAACACTGAAGCTTTCTTT,CAISLQMNTEAFF
once,TRBV18,TRBJ1-2,.,TGTGCCAGCTCACCACCGCCGGGCAGGGCGAGTTTCTATGGCTACACCTTC,CASSPPPGRASFYGYTF
.,TRBV4-1,TRBJ2-5,.,TGCGCCAGCAGCCAAGGGGGGAAGCCATGGGGCCAAGAGACCCAGTACTTC,CASSQGGKPWGQETQYF
.,TRBV6-1,TRBJ1-5,.,TGTGCCAGCATGTCAGATCAGCCCCAGCATTTT,CASMSDQPQHF
few,TRBV5-4,TRBJ2-7,.,TGTGCCAGCACCAAGGGGACGGGGGAGCAGTACTTC,CASTKGTGEQYF
once,TRBV19,TRBJ2-7,.,TGTGCCAGTAGTAGTTCGGGACATCTATACGAGCAGTACTTC,CASSSSGHLYEQYF
.,TRBV9,TRBJ1-1,.,TGTGCCAGCAGCGTAGATATGAACACTGAAGCTTTCTTT,CASSVDMNTEAFF
.,TRBV18,TRBJ1-1,.,TGTGCCAGCTCACCGCCGGGGGGGGGAAACACTGAAGCTTTCTTT,CASSPPGGGNTEAFF
.,TRBV7-2,TRBJ2-3,TRBD2,TGTGCCAGCAGCTTAAATAGCGGGAGGGTGGCAGATACGCAGTATTTT,CASSLNSGRVADTQYF
.,TRBV6-5,TRBJ2-3,TRBD1,TGTGCCAGCAGTTACTTCCGGGACAGGGGAGAAGATACGCAGTATTTT,CASSYFRDRGEDTQYF
.,TRBV2,TRBJ1-6,.,TGTGCCAGCAGTGGGACAGTCGATCTCGGTTCACCCCTCCACTTT,CASSGTVDLGSPLHF
.,TRBV5-4,TRBJ1-2,TRBD1,TGTGCCAGCAGCCCCCGGGACAGGGGGGATTTCCACTACACCTTC,CASSPRDRGDFHYTF
.,TRBV7-7,TRBJ2-5,TRBD2,TGTGCCAGCAGTGTCCGCCTAGCGGGGGGTATAGAGACCCAGTACTTC,CASSVRLAGGIETQYF
.,TRBV2,TRBJ1-1,.,TGTGCCAGCCGATTAGGGGACACGAAGAACACTGAAGCTTTCTTT,CASRLGDTKNTEAFF
.,TRBV7-2,TRBJ2-5,TRBD2,TGTGCCAGCAGCCAACTAGCGGGGGGAGAGACCCAGTACTTC,CASSQLAGGETQYF
.,TRBV15,TRBJ2-2,.,TGTGCCACCAGCAGCCGACGAGCCGGGGAGCTGTTTTTT,CATSSRRAGELFF
.,TRBV6-1,TRBJ1-2,.,TGTGCCAGCCAACTTTCCCCAGGCTACACCTTC,CASQLSPGYTF
.,TRBV6-5,TRBJ1-2,.,TGTGCCAGCAGTGATCGGACATCCTCCGGTGGCTACACCTTC,CASSDRTSSGGYTF
once,TRBV7-8,TRBJ2-7,.,TGTGCCAGCAGCCAAGAGCTGGCGGGGAACGAGCAGTACTTC,CASSQELAGNEQYF
once,TRBV18,TRBJ1-6,.,TGTGCCAGCTCAGGGGGAGTAGAAAATTCACCCCTCCACTTT,CASSGGVENSPLHF
.,TRBV29-1,TRBJ2-1,TRBD2,TGCAGCGTCAAACCCCCGGGGGGGGCGTACAATGAGCAGTTCTTC,CSVKPPGGAYNEQFF
.,TRBV2,TRBJ2-2,.,TGTGCCAGCAGGCGGGAGAACACCGGGGAGCTGTTTTTT,CASRRENTGELFF
.,TRBV5-1,TRBJ1-4,TRBD1,TGCGCCAGCAGCGTGACAGGGGGCAGGAATGAAAAACTGTTTTTT,CASSVTGGRNEKLFF